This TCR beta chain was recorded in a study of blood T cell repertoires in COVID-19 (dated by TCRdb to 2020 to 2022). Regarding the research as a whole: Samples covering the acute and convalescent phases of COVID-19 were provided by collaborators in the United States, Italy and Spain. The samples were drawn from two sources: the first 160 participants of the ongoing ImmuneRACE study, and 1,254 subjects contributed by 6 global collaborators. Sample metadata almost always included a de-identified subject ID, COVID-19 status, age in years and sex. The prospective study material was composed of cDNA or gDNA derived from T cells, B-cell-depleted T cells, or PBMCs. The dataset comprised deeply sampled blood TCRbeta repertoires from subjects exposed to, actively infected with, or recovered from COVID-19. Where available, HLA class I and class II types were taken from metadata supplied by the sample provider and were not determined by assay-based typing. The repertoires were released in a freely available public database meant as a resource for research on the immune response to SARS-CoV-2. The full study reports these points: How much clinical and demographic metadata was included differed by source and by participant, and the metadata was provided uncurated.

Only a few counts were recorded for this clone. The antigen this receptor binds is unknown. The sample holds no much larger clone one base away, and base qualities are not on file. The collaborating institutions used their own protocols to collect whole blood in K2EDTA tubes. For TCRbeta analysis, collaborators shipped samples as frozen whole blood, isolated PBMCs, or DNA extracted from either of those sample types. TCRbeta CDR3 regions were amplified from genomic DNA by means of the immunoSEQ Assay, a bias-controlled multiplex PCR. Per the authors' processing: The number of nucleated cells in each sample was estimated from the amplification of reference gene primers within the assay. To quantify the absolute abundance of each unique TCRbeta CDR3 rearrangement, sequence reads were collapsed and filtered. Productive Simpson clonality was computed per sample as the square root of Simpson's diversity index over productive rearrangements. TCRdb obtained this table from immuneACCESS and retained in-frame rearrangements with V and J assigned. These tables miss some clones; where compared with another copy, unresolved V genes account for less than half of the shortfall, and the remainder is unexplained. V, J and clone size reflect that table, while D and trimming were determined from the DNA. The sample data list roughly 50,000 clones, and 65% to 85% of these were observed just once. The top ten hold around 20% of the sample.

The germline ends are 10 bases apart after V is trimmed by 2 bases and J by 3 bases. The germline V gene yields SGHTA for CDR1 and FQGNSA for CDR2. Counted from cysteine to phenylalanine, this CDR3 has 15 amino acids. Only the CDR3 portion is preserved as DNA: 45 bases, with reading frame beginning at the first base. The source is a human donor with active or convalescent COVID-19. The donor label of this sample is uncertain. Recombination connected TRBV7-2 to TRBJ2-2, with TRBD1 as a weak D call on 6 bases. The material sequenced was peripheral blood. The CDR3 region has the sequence CASSLQGTDTGELFF. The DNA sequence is TGTGCCAGCAGCTTACAGGGGACCGACACCGGGGAGCTGTTTTTT. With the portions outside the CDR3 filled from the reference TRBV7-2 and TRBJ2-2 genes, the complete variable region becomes GAGVSQSPSNKVTEKGKDVELRCDPISGHTALYWYRQSLGQGLEFLIYFQGNSAPDKSGLPSDRFSAERTGGSVSTLTIQRTQQEDSAVYLCASSLQGTDTGELFFGEGSRLTVL.